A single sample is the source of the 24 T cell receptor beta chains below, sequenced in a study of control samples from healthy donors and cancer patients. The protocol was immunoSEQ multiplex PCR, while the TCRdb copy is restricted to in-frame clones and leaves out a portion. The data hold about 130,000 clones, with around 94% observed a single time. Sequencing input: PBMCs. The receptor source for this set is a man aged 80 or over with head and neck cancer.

In DNA, the CDR3 is TGTGCCAGCTCCCACGGGGGGGCCCACGAGCAGTACTTC. Protein product: CASSHGGAHEQYF. This chain joins TRBV12-3 or TRBV12-4 and TRBJ2-7; 8 bases are a match to TRBD2. Trimming cost V 8 bases and J 5 bases; bases outside gene matches: 8. This CDR3 has 13 amino acids.

The CDR3 region is CASSQPGTGGNTEAFF. The CDR3 bases are TGCGCCAGCAGCCAGCCCGGGACAGGAGGGAACACTGAAGCTTTCTTT. This rearrangement joins TRBV4-1 to TRBJ1-1, with 8 bases fitting TRBD1. CDR1 and CDR2 (germline): MGHRA, YSYEKL. This CDR3 is 16 amino acids long. With 3 bases clipped from V and 1 base from J, the junction kept 7 bases outside the gene matches.

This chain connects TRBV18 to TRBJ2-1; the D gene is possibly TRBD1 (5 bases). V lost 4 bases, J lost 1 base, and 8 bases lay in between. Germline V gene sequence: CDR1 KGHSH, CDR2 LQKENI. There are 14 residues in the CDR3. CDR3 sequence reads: CASSQGDSYNEQFF. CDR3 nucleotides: TGTGCCAGCTCACAAGGGGATTCCTACAATGAGCAGTTCTTC.

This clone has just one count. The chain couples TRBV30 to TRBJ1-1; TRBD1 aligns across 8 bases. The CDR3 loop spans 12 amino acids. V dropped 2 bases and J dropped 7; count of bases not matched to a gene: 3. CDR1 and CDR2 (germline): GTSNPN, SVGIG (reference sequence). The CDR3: CAWSTGQDEAFF. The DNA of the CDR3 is TGTGCCTGGAGTACGGGACAGGATGAAGCTTTCTTT. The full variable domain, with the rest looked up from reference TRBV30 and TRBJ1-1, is SQTIHQWPATLVQPVGSPLSLECTVEGTSNPNLYWYRQAAGRGLQLLFYSVGIGQISSEVPQNLSASRPQDRQFILSSKKLLLSDSGFYLCAWSTGQDEAFFGQGTRLTVV.

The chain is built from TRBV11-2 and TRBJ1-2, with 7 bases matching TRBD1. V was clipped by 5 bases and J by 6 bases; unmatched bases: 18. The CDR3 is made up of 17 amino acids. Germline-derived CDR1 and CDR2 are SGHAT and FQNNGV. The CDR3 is CASSPSTGSRGKDGYTF. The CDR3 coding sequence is TGTGCCAGCAGCCCCTCGACAGGGTCGCGGGGAAAGGATGGCTACACCTTC.

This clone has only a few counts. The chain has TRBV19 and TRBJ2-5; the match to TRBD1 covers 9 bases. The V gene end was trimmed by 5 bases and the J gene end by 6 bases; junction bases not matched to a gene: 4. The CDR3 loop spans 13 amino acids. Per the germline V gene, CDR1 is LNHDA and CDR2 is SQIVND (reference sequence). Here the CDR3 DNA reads TGTGCCAGTAGTCCGGGACAGGGAAAGACCCAGTACTTC. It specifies CASSPGQGKTQYF.

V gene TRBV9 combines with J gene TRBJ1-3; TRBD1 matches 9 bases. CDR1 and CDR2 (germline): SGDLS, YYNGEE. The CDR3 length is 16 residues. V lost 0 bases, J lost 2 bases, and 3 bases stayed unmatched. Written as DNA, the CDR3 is TGTGCCAGCAGCGTAGGGGGACAGGGTACTGGAAACACCATATATTTT. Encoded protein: CASSVGGQGTGNTIYF.

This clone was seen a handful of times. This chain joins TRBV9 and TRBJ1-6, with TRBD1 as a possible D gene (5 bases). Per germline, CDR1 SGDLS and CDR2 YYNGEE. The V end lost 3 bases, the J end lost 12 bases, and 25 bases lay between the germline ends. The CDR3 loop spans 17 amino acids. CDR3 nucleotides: TGTGCCAGCAGCGGGACCCCGACAGAGAGTATAATTCAACCCCTCCACTTT. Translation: CASSGTPTESIIQPLHF.

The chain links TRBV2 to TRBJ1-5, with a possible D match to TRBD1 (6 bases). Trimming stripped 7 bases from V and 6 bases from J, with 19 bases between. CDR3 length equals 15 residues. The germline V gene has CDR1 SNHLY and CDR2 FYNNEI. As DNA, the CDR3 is TGTGCCAGCACCGAACTAAGGGGGGGGCTTCAGCCCCAGCATTTT. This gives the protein CASTELRGGLQPQHF.

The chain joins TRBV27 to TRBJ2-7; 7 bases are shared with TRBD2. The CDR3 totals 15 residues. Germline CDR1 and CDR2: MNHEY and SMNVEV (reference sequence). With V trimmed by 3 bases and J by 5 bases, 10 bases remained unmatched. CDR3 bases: TGTGCCAGCAGTTTGGACCGGGGGGTTTCCAACGAGCAGTACTTC. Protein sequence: CASSLDRGVSNEQYF.

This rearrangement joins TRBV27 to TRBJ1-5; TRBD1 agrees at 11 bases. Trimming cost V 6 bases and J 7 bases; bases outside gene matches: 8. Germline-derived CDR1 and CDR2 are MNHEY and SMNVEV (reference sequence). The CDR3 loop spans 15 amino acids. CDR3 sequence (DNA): TGTGCCAGCAGCCCGGACAGGGGGCTTGGACAGCCCCAGCATTTT. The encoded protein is CASSPDRGLGQPQHF.

CDR3 amino acids: CASSLGAYDETQYF. The CDR3 nucleotides are TGTGCCAGCAGCTTAGGAGCTTATGATGAGACCCAGTACTTC. The chain is built from TRBV7-9 and TRBJ2-5, with D unresolved. The germline gives CDR1 SEHNR, CDR2 FQNEAQ (reference sequence). V lost 1 base and J lost 5, with 11 bases in between. There are 14 residues in the CDR3.

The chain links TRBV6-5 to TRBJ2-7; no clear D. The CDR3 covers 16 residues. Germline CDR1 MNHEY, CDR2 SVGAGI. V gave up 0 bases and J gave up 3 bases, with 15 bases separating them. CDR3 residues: CASSYSLDHQFYEQYF. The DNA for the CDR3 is TGTGCCAGCAGTTACTCGCTGGACCACCAATTCTACGAGCAGTACTTC.

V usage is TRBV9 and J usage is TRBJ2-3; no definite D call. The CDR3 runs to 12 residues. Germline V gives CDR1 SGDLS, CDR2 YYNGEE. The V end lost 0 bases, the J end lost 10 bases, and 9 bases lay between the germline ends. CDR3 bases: TGTGCCAGCAGCGTAGATGACGATGCGCAGTATTTT. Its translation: CASSVDDDAQYF.

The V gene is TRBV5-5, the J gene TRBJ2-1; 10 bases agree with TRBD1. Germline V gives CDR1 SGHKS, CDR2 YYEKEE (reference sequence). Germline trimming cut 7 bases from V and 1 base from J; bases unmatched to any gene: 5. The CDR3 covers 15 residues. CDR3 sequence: CASGDRGGSYNEQFF. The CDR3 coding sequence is TGTGCCAGCGGGGACAGGGGTGGTTCCTACAATGAGCAGTTCTTC.

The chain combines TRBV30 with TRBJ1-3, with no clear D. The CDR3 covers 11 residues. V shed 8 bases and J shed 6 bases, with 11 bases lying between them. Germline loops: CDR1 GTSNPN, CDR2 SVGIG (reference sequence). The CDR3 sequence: CAHNELNTIYF. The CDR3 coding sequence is TGTGCCCACAACGAGCTAAACACCATATATTTT. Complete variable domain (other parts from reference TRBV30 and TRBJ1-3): SQTIHQWPATLVQPVGSPLSLECTVEGTSNPNLYWYRQAAGRGLQLLFYSVGIGQISSEVPQNLSASRPQDRQFILSSKKLLLSDSGFYLCAHNELNTIYFGEGSWLTVV.

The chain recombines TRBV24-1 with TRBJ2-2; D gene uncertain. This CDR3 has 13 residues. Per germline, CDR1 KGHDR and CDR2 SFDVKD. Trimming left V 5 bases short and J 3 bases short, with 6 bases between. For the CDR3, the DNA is TGTGCCACCAGTGTTCATGACACCGGGGAGCTGTTTTTT. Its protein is CATSVHDTGELFF.

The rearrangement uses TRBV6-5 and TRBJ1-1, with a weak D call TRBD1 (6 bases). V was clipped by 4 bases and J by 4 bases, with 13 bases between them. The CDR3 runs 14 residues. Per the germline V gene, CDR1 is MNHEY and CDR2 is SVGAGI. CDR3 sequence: CASSSTGRGTEAFF. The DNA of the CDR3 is TGTGCCAGCAGTTCGACAGGAAGGGGCACTGAAGCTTTCTTT.

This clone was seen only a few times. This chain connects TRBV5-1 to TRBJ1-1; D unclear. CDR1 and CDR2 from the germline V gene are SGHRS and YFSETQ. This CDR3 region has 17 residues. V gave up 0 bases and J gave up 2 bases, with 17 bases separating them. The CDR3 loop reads CASSLVGSLDSNTEAFF. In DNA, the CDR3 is TGCGCCAGCAGCTTGGTAGGCAGCCTCGACTCCAACACTGAAGCTTTCTTT.

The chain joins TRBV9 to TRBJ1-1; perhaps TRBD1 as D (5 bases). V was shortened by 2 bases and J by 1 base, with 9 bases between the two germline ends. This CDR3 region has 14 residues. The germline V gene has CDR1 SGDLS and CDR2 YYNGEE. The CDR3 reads CASSVRTGNTEAFF. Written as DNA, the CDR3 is TGTGCCAGCAGCGTGAGAACAGGGAACACTGAAGCTTTCTTT. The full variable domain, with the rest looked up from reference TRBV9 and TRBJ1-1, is DSGVTQTPKHLITATGQRVTLRCSPRSGDLSVYWYQQSLDQGLQFLIQYYNGEERAKGNILERFSAQQFPDLHSELNLSSLELGDSALYFCASSVRTGNTEAFFGQGTRLTVV.

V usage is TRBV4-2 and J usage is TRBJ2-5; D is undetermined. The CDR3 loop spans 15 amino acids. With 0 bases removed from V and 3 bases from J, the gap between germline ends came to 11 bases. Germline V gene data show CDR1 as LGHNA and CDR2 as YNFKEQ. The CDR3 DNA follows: TGTGCCAGCAGCCAAGAAGAGGCAGAGGAAGAGACCCAGTACTTC. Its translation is CASSQEEAEEETQYF.

In DNA form, the CDR3 reads TGTGCCAGCTCACCACGTTCCCCCTCAGCCGGCAATGGGATGGCCCTCCACTTT. Translated, it gives CASSPRSPSAGNGMALHF. The rearrangement links TRBV18 to TRBJ1-6; no definite D call. Germline loops: CDR1 KGHSH, CDR2 LQKENI. This CDR3 comprises 18 residues. V dropped 1 base and J dropped 14 bases, with 27 bases sitting between them. The whole variable domain, remainder taken from reference TRBV18 and TRBJ1-6, is NAGVMQNPRHLVRRRGQEARLRCSPMKGHSHVYWYRQLPEEGLKFMVYLQKENIIDESGMPKERFSAEFPKEGPSILRIQQVVRGDSAAYFCASSPRSPSAGNGMALHFGNGTRLTVT.

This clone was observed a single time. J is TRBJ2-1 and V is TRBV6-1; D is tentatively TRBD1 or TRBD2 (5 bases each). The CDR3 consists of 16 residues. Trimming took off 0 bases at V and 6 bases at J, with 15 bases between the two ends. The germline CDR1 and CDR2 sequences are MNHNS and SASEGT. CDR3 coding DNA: TGTGCCAGCAGTGAAGCGCGACCGAGTGGGACCAATGAGCAGTTCTTC. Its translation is CASSEARPSGTNEQFF.

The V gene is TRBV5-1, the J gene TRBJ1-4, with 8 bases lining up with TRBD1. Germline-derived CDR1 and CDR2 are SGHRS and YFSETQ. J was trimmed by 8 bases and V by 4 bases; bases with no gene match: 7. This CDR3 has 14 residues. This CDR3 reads CASSRGQGGEKLFF. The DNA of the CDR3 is TGCGCCAGCAGCCGAGGACAGGGTGGGGAAAAACTGTTTTTT.